This T cell receptor beta chain is from a study of T cell responses to AZD1222 COVID-19 vaccine. As to this clone: The antigen is undetermined.

Findings and caveats of the study: A rise in Spike-specific TCR breadth and depth followed two AZD1222 doses. It should be noted that donors were predominantly white British and more often female, and clonal diversity was possibly underestimated. Baseline seropositivity characterized only six AZD1222 recipients.

With 4 bases removed from V and 1 base from J, the gap between germline ends came to 7 bases. Germline-derived CDR1 and CDR2 are MNHEY and SVGEGT. The CDR3 is 13 amino acids. The protocol was immunoSEQ multiplex PCR, while the TCRdb copy is restricted to in-frame clones and leaves out a portion. The repertoire includes 130,000 to 150,000 clones, 70% to 90% of them detected once, and about 5.9% sits in the top ten. The material was peripheral blood, obtained on day 0 of AZD1222 vaccination. This TCR was sampled from an adult in good health. The chain is built from TRBV6-2 or TRBV6-3 and TRBJ1-1; D is uncertain. CDR3 DNA sequence: TGTGCCAGCAGTTCTAATACGAACACTGAAGCTTTCTTT. Translating gives CASSSNTNTEAFF.